The T cell receptor (beta chain) under discussion was sequenced for a study of blood T cells in healthy people across ages. Ranging in age from about 6 to 100, the donors were healthy Caucasian individuals from Russia. J was trimmed by 8 bases and V by 6 bases; bases with no gene match: 4. The CDR3 has 12 amino acids. The V gene's germline CDR1 is MNHEY and CDR2 SVGAGI. A second PCR of roughly 7 to 11 cycles used a sample-barcoded 5' primer and a J-beta primer mix. Researchers report that a template-switch adaptor with 12 random nucleotides tagged each cDNA molecule. TCRdb re-called the 5' RACE reads with MiXCR, one entry per CDR3 protein. Here the sample spans roughly 800,000 distinct CDR3 sequences, roughly 60% being singletons. Notes on the study in general: Unsorted PBMCs ruled out conclusive naive versus antigen-experienced comparison. Donor CMV status, an unknown factor, possibly confounded changes in expanded clonotypes.

Note on this clonotype: Its cognate antigen is unknown.

The receptor was isolated from a man between 25 and 39 years old in good health. The sequencing sample was made of blood. The rearrangement joins TRBV6-5 to TRBJ1-2; 9 bases map to TRBD1. The CDR3 DNA reads as TGTGCCAGCAGCACAGGGGGCAGAGGCTACACCTTC. This sequence encodes CASSTGGRGYTF.